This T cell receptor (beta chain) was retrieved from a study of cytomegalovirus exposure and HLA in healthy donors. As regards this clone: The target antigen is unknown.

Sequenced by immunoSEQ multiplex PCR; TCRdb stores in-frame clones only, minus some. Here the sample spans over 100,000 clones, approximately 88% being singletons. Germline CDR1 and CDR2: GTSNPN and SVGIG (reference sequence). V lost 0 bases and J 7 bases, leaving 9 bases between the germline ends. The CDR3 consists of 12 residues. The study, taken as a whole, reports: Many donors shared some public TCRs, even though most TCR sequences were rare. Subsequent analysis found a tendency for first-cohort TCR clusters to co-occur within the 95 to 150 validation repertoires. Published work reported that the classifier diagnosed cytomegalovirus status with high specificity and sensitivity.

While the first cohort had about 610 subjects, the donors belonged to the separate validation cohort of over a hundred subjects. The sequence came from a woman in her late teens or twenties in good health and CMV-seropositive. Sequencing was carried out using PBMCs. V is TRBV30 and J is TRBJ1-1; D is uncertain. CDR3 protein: CAWSVGRGEAFF. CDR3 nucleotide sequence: TGTGCCTGGAGTGTAGGGCGGGGTGAAGCTTTCTTT. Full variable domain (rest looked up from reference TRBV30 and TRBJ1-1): SQTIHQWPATLVQPVGSPLSLECTVEGTSNPNLYWYRQAAGRGLQLLFYSVGIGQISSEVPQNLSASRPQDRQFILSSKKLLLSDSGFYLCAWSVGRGEAFFGQGTRLTVV.